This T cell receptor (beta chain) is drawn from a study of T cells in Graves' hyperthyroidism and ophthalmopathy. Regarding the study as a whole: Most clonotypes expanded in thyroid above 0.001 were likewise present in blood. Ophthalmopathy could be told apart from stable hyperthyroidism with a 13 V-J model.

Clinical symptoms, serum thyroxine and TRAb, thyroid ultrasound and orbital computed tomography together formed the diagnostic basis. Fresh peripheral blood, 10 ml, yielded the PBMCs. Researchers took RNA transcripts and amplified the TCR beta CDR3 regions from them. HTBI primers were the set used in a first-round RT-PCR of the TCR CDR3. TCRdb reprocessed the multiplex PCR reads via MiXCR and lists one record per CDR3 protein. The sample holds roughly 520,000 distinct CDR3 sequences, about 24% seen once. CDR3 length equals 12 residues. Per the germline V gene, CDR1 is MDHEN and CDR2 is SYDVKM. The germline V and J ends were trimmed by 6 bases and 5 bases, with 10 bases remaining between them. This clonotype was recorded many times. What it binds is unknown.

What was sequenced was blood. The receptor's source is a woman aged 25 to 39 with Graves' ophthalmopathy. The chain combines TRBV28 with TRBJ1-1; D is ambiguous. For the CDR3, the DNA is TGTGCCAGCAGCCCAGGAGGGACTGAAGCTTTCTTT. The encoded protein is CASSPGGTEAFF.